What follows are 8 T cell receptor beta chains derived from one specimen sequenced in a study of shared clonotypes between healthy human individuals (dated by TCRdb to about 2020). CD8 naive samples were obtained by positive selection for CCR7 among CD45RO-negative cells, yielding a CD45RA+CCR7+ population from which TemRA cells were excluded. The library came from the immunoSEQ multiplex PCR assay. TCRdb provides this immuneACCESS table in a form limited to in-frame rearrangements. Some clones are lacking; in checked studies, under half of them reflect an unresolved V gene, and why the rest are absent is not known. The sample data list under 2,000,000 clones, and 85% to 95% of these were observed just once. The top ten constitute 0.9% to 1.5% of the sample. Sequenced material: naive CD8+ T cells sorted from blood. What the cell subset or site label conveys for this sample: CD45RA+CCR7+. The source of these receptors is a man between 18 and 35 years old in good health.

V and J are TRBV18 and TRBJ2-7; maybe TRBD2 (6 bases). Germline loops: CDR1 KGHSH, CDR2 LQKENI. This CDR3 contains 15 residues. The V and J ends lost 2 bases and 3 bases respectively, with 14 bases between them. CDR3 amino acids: CASSPGGGQVYEQYF. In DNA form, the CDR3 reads TGTGCCAGCTCACCAGGAGGAGGGCAGGTCTACGAGCAGTACTTC.

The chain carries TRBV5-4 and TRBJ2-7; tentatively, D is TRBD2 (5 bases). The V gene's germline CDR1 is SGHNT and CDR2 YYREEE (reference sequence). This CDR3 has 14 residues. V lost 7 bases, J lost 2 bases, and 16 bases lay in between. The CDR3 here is CASREGSSTYEQYF. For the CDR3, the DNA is TGTGCCAGCCGTGAGGGCTCCTCAACCTACGAGCAGTACTTC.

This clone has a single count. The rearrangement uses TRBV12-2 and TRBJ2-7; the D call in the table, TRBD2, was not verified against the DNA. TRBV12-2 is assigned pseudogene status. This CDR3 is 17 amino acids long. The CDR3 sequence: CASRPARASGRSGEQYF. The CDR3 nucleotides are TGTGCAAGTCGTCCGGCTAGGGCTAGCGGGAGAAGCGGCGAGCAGTACTTC.

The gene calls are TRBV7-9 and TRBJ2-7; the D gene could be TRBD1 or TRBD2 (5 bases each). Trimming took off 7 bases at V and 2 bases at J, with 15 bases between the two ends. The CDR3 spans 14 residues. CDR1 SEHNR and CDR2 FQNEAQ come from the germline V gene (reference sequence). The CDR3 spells CASTGSRVTYEQYF. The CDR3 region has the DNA TGTGCCAGCACAGGGTCGCGGGTAACCTACGAGCAGTACTTC.

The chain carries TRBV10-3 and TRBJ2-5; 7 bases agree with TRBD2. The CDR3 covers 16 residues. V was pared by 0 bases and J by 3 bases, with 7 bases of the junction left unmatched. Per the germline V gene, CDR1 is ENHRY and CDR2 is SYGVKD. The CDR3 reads CAISESLNLAEETQYF. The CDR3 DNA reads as TGTGCCATCAGTGAGTCGCTTAACCTAGCGGAAGAGACCCAGTACTTC.

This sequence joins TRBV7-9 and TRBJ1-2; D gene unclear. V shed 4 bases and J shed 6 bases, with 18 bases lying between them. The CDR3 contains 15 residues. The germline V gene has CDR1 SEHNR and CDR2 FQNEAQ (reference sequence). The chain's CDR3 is CASSSGSPLKDGYTF. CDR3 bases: TGTGCCAGCAGCTCCGGTTCGCCCTTGAAGGATGGCTACACCTTC.

CDR3 nucleotide sequence: TGTGCCAGCAGTTTCTCAGGGGCTGAGCAGTTCTTC. Translating it yields CASSFSGAEQFF. The gene calls are TRBV6-5 and TRBJ2-1; a possible D gene is TRBD1 (6 bases). V was shortened by 4 bases and J by 9 bases, with 10 bases between the two germline ends. Germline V gene sequence: CDR1 MNHEY, CDR2 SVGAGI. There are 12 residues in the CDR3.

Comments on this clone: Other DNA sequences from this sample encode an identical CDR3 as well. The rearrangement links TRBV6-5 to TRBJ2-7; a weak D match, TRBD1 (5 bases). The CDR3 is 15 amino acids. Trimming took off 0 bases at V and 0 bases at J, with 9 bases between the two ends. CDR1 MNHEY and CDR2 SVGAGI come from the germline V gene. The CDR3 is CASSYSAGPSYEQYF. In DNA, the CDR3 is TGTGCCAGCAGTTACTCAGCAGGGCCCTCCTACGAGCAGTACTTC.